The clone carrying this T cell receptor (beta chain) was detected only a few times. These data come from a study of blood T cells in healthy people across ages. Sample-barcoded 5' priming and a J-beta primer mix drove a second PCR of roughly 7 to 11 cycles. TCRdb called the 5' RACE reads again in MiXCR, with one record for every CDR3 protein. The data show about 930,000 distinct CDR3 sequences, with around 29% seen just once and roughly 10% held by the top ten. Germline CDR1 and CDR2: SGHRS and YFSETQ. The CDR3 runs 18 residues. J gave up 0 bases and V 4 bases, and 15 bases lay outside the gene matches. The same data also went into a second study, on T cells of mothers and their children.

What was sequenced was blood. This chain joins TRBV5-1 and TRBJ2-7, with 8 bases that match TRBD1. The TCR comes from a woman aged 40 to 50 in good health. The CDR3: CASSPEAGGGLGSYEQYF. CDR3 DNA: TGCGCCAGCAGCCCCGAGGCAGGGGGCGGGCTTGGCTCCTACGAGCAGTACTTC.